This entry concerns a single TCR beta chain. Its cognate antigen is unknown. This entry comes from a study of T cell responses to AZD1222 COVID-19 vaccine. Germline V CDR1 and CDR2: SGHRS, YFSETQ. Trimming stripped 6 bases from V and 1 base from J, with 10 bases between. The CDR3 loop spans 14 amino acids. Study findings and constraints: Elevations in Spike-specific TCR breadth and depth followed administration of two AZD1222 doses. Spike-wide vaccine-associated CD4 TCRs dominated at 160-218 and 743-854.

Generated by immunoSEQ multiplex PCR, the TCRdb table keeps only in-frame clones and is missing some. Here the sample spans under 200,000 clones, approximately 93% being singletons. The genes are TRBV5-1 and TRBJ2-2; unclear D gene. The sequence derives from an adult in good health. The material sequenced was peripheral blood, taken on day 0 of AZD1222 vaccination. The CDR3 DNA sequence: TGCGCCAGCACTCCCCTCCAGAACACCGGGGAGCTGTTTTTT. Residues: CASTPLQNTGELFF.